These 15 T cell receptor beta chains were sequenced from one sample in a study of T cell responses to AZD1222 COVID-19 vaccine. Libraries were prepared by immunoSEQ multiplex PCR; TCRdb keeps only in-frame clonotypes and omits some of them. The sample lists roughly 170,000 clones, 70% to 90% occurring once. This sample comprised peripheral blood, obtained on day 0 of AZD1222 vaccination. These receptors were taken from an adult in good health.

The rearrangement links TRBV2 to TRBJ2-7; a possible D gene is TRBD2 (6 bases). The CDR3 spans 14 residues. Germline V CDR1 and CDR2: SNHLY, FYNNEI. The V end was cut by 8 bases, the J end by 3 bases, with 17 bases between. The chain's CDR3 is CASRDWRDNYEQYF. The CDR3 nucleotides read TGTGCCAGCCGGGACTGGCGGGATAACTACGAGCAGTACTTC.

The chain employs TRBV4-3 and TRBJ1-2; 11 nucleotides align to TRBD1. With V trimmed by 3 bases and J by 8 bases, 8 bases remained unmatched. The CDR3 consists of 15 residues. Germline values: CDR1 LGHNA, CDR2 YSLEER. CDR3 region: CASSHPGQGARGYTF. The CDR3 region has the DNA TGCGCCAGCAGCCATCCCGGACAGGGGGCAAGAGGCTACACCTTC.

This chain links TRBV25-1 with TRBJ2-2, with D tentatively TRBD1 (6 bases). Trimming stripped 4 bases from V and 5 bases from J, with 14 bases between. Germline CDR1 reads MGHDK; CDR2 reads SYGVNS. CDR3 length: 15 amino acids. The CDR3, as DNA: TGTGCCAGCAGTGGGACCACAGGGCCAACCGGGGAGCTGTTTTTT. This gives the protein CASSGTTGPTGELFF.

This chain connects TRBV7-9 to TRBJ2-5, with D possibly being TRBD1 or TRBD2 (5 bases each). Trimming took 8 bases from V and 0 from J, leaving 16 bases between them. The CDR3 runs 15 residues. The germline gives CDR1 SEHNR, CDR2 FQNEAQ (reference sequence). CDR3 sequence (DNA): TGTGCCAGCTCCGGGGACGGAAAGTACCAAGAGACCCAGTACTTC. Amino acids: CASSGDGKYQETQYF.

CDR3 DNA sequence: TGTGCCAGCAGCGCGGATGTGACCGGGGAGCTGTTTTTT. Its translation is CASSADVTGELFF. The rearrangement uses TRBV5-5 and TRBJ2-2; D gene ambiguous. This CDR3 spans 13 amino acids. The V gene's germline CDR1 is SGHKS and CDR2 YYEKEE (reference sequence). V was cut by 4 bases and J by 5 bases, with 9 bases left in between.

This chain connects TRBV28 to TRBJ2-7; no definite D call. The germline CDR1 and CDR2 sequences are MDHEN and SYDVKM. This CDR3 contains 13 residues. Trimming shortened V by 11 bases and J by 3 bases, and 17 bases separated the two germline ends. The CDR3 DNA reads TGTGCCGCGGTAGGTTCGGTGGTCTACGAGCAGTACTTC. It translates to CAAVGSVVYEQYF.

The chain carries TRBV28 and TRBJ2-1; D remains unclear. The germline V gene has CDR1 MDHEN and CDR2 SYDVKM. This CDR3 comprises 14 residues. V gave up 6 bases and J gave up 0 bases, with 9 bases separating them. The CDR3 loop reads CASRFVSSYNEQFF. CDR3 DNA sequence: TGTGCCAGCAGGTTTGTCAGCTCCTACAATGAGCAGTTCTTC.

The chain joins TRBV4-2 to TRBJ1-2, with 9 bases that match TRBD1. Germline CDR1 is LGHNA and CDR2 is YNFKEQ. The CDR3 has 14 residues. V was clipped by 0 bases and J by 6 bases; unmatched bases: 2. The CDR3 reads CASSQEGTGNGYTF. The CDR3, as DNA: TGTGCCAGCAGCCAAGAGGGGACAGGGAATGGCTACACCTTC.

The chain employs TRBV4-3 and TRBJ1-3, with D tentatively TRBD1 (5 bases). V lost 3 bases and J lost 0, with 9 bases in between. The CDR3 has 15 residues. Germline-derived CDR1 and CDR2 are LGHNA and YSLEER. The CDR3 loop reads CASSQTDPSGNTIYF. The CDR3 coding sequence is TGCGCCAGCAGCCAGACAGACCCCTCTGGAAACACCATATATTTT.

The chain has TRBV29-1 and TRBJ1-4, with no clear D. Trimming removed 4 bases at V and 0 bases at J, with 9 bases between. The germline gives CDR1 SQVTM, CDR2 ANQGSEA. The CDR3 consists of 14 residues. The CDR3 loop reads CSVGSAATNEKLFF. The DNA of the CDR3 is TGCAGCGTTGGATCGGCCGCAACTAATGAAAAACTGTTTTTT.

The rearrangement links TRBV5-1 to TRBJ1-1; 8 nucleotides line up with TRBD1. The germline V gene encodes CDR1 SGHRS and CDR2 YFSETQ. Trimming cost V 0 bases and J 1 base; bases outside gene matches: 8. CDR3 length: 17 amino acids. The CDR3 is CASSLGDGTGGNTEAFF. The CDR3 region has the DNA TGCGCCAGCAGCTTGGGCGATGGGACAGGTGGGAACACTGAAGCTTTCTTT.

The V call is TRBV29-1, the J call TRBJ1-1, with D maybe TRBD1 (6 bases). The CDR3 has 12 amino acids. Per the germline V gene, CDR1 is SQVTM and CDR2 is ANQGSEA. With 4 bases removed from V and 5 bases from J, the gap between germline ends came to 11 bases. CDR3: CSVVQGGTEAFF. CDR3 in DNA: TGCAGCGTTGTACAGGGAGGTACTGAAGCTTTCTTT.

This sequence joins TRBV7-8 and TRBJ1-1; 8 bases line up with TRBD1. Trimming cost V 4 bases and J 4 bases; bases outside gene matches: 5. Germline V lookup: CDR1 SGHVS, CDR2 FQNEAQ. This CDR3 region has 14 residues. CDR3 nucleotide sequence: TGTGCCAGCAGCTCACGGACAGGGCGCACTGAAGCTTTCTTT. Its translation: CASSSRTGRTEAFF.

The chain links TRBV5-6 to TRBJ2-1, with TRBD2 matching over 7 bases. J lost 4 bases, V lost 0 bases, and 7 bases had no gene match. There are 16 residues in the CDR3. Germline V gene sequence: CDR1 SGHDT, CDR2 YYEEEE. The CDR3, as DNA: TGTGCCAGCAGCTTGGGGCGGGAGCGAGGTTACAATGAGCAGTTCTTC. Translated: CASSLGRERGYNEQFF. The whole variable domain, remainder taken from reference TRBV5-6 and TRBJ2-1, is DAGVTQSPTHLIKTRGQQVTLRCSPKSGHDTVSWYQQALGQGPQFIFQYYEEEERQRGNFPDRFSGHQFPNYSSELNVNALLLGDSALYLCASSLGRERGYNEQFFGPGTRLTVL.

The V gene is TRBV6-5, the J gene TRBJ2-1; D remains unclear. V lost 6 bases to trimming and J lost 4 bases, with 16 bases between them. There are 15 residues in the CDR3. Germline V lookup: CDR1 MNHEY, CDR2 SVGAGI. CDR3 in amino acids: CASSPPDGGYNEQFF. In DNA form, the CDR3 reads TGTGCCAGCAGCCCCCCGGATGGTGGGTACAATGAGCAGTTCTTC.